The clone carrying this TCR beta chain was observed at least ten times. The CDR3 sequence is 14 residues long. Germline loops: CDR1 SGHRS, CDR2 YFSETQ. V was cut by 0 bases and J by 6 bases, with 11 bases left in between. Each CDR3 protein is one row after TCRdb ran MiXCR on the 5' RACE reads. Of about 54,000 distinct CDR3 sequences in the sample, 15% to 20% are singletons; the top ten hold under 3%. V is TRBV5-1 and J is TRBJ2-3; tentative D call: TRBD2 (6 bases). Material for sequencing was naive CD4+ T cells sorted from blood. Described subset: naive CD4+ T cells, CD4+CD45RA+CD25-. The receptor's source is a female donor with breast cancer. DNA of the CDR3: TGCGCCAGCAGCTTGGGGAGGGCCGAGGATACGCAGTATTTT. Translating it yields CASSLGRAEDTQYF. The whole variable domain, filled in from reference TRBV5-1 and TRBJ2-3, reads KAGVTQTPRYLIKTRGQQVTLSCSPISGHRSVSWYQQTPGQGLQFLFEYFSETQRNKGNFPGRFSGRQFSNSRSEMNVSTLELGDSALYLCASSLGRAEDTQYFGPGTRLTVL.